The present T cell receptor beta chain was sequenced within a study of cytomegalovirus exposure and HLA in healthy donors. The study, taken as a whole, reports: Reports showed the classifier diagnosing cytomegalovirus status with high specificity and sensitivity.

V lost 2 bases, J lost 2 bases, and 14 bases lay in between. The CDR3 is 15 residues long. Germline values: CDR1 SGHRS, CDR2 YFSETQ. Comments on this clone: The antigen is not known.

PCR employed 60 Vbeta and 13 Jbeta primers. The assay was immunoSEQ multiplex PCR, and TCRdb's table has in-frame clones only and misses some. This table holds some 62,000 clones, about 90% found once. This rearrangement joins TRBV5-1 to TRBJ2-7; D might be TRBD1 (6 bases). This TCR was recovered from a man aged 18-30 years in good health and CMV-seronegative. The specimen sequenced was PBMCs. This chain's CDR3 is CASSFRDTITYEQYF. CDR3 nucleotide sequence: TGCGCCAGCAGCTTTCGGGACACTATTACCTACGAGCAGTACTTC.